Listed below are T cell receptor beta chains from one sample, sequenced in a study of T cell repertoires in cytomegalovirus infection. TCRdb passed the reads through MiXCR, listing each CDR3 protein once. The sample shows about 270,000 distinct CDR3 sequences, approximately 22% of them seen only once. No antigen has been identified for these receptors. Material: cultured PBMCs, obtained from culture after CMV antigen stimulation. These receptor sequences come from a human donor in good health (CMV status not recorded). Some clones in this sample may be carry-over from other donors' samples. Both conserved end residues are part of each CDR3. The order of the fields is D gene, clone size, V gene, J gene, CDR3 DNA, CDR3 protein. A D gene is named only where the DNA matches it firmly. Expanded clones are given a class, and other clones once, few, many or no size at all.

D: TRBD2; size: -; V: TRBV7-3; J: TRBJ2-1; DNA: TGTGCCAGCAGCTTACCATCTGGACTAGCGGGAGGACATTCAGCATCGGGATACAATGAGCAGTTCTTC; CDR3: CASSLPSGLAGGHSASGYNEQFF
D: TRBD1; size: -; V: TRBV4-1; J: TRBJ2-1; DNA: TGCGCCAGCAGCCACGGGACAGGGGACTACAATGAGCAGTTCTTC; CDR3: CASSHGTGDYNEQFF
D: -; size: many; V: TRBV7-2; J: TRBJ2-2; DNA: TGTGCCAGCAGCTTTAGCACCGGGGAGCTGTTTTTT; CDR3: CASSFSTGELFF
D: TRBD2; size: few; V: TRBV6-5; J: TRBJ2-6; DNA: TGTGCCAGCGGGAGGGGTAACTCTGGGGCCAACGTCCTGACTTTC; CDR3: CASGRGNSGANVLTF
D: -; size: -; V: TRBV6-6; J: TRBJ2-3; DNA: TGTGCCAGCAGTTACTCGGACAACACAGATACGCAGTATTTT; CDR3: CASSYSDNTDTQYF
D: TRBD2; size: few; V: TRBV3-1; J: TRBJ2-3; DNA: TGTGCCAGCAGCCCGTCTCATAGCGGGAACCTTGGAGATACGCAGTATTTT; CDR3: CASSPSHSGNLGDTQYF
D: TRBD2; size: many; V: TRBV7-2; J: TRBJ2-2; DNA: TGTGCCAGCAGCTCCGGACTAGCCGGGGAGCTGTTTTTT; CDR3: CASSSGLAGELFF
D: -; size: -; V: TRBV19; J: TRBJ1-2; DNA: TGTGCCAGTAGTATAGGCGGGGCCGTTAACTATGGCTACACCTTC; CDR3: CASSIGGAVNYGYTF
D: -; size: few; V: TRBV9; J: TRBJ1-4; DNA: TGTGCCAGCAGCCCCCCTCTTTCGGGTAATGAAAAACTGTTTTTT; CDR3: CASSPPLSGNEKLFF
D: -; size: -; V: TRBV4-1; J: TRBJ1-1; DNA: TGCGCCAGCAGCCAAGGCCGGCACACTGAAGCTTTCTTT; CDR3: CASSQGRHTEAFF
D: TRBD1; size: once; V: TRBV5-6; J: TRBJ2-3; DNA: TGTGCCAGCAGCTTGACACAGGGGGCCAAAGATACGCAGTATTTT; CDR3: CASSLTQGAKDTQYF
D: -; size: few; V: TRBV5-4; J: TRBJ2-2; DNA: TGTGCCAGCAGCCCCCTCGCGACCGGGGAGCTGTTTTTT; CDR3: CASSPLATGELFF
D: TRBD1; size: -; V: TRBV2; J: TRBJ1-5; DNA: TGTGCCAGCAAGCCCGAGACAGGGGGCTCTCAGCCCCAGCATTTT; CDR3: CASKPETGGSQPQHF
D: -; size: -; V: TRBV7-2; J: TRBJ2-3; DNA: TGTGCCAGCAGCATGGAGGTTAGCACAGATACGCAGTATTTT; CDR3: CASSMEVSTDTQYF
D: TRBD1; size: -; V: TRBV10-3; J: TRBJ1-1; DNA: TGTGCCATCAGACGACAGGGTGAAGCTTTCTTT; CDR3: CAIRRQGEAFF
D: -; size: -; V: TRBV19; J: TRBJ1-5; DNA: TGTGCCAGTATTATTAGGGGATATAGCAATCAGCCCCAGCATTTT; CDR3: CASIIRGYSNQPQHF
D: -; size: -; V: TRBV7-2; J: TRBJ1-5; DNA: TGTGCCAGCAGCCCGGGAGAACATCAGCCCCAGCATTTT; CDR3: CASSPGEHQPQHF
D: -; size: many; V: TRBV5-8; J: TRBJ2-1; DNA: TGTGCCAGCAGCTACGCCTGGACGATGGGTGAGCAGTTCTTC; CDR3: CASSYAWTMGEQFF
D: TRBD1; size: few; V: TRBV12-3/TRBV12-4; J: TRBJ2-1; DNA: TGTGCCAGCAAAGGCGACAGGGGGCCCCAGTTCTTC; CDR3: CASKGDRGPQFF
D: -; size: -; V: TRBV27; J: TRBJ2-7; DNA: TGTGCCAGCAGTTTATTGGCAGGGAATCCCTACGAGCAGTACTTC; CDR3: CASSLLAGNPYEQYF
D: TRBD1; size: once; V: TRBV10-3; J: TRBJ2-7; DNA: TGTGCCATCAGTAGGACAGGGGAAGGCGAGCAGTACTTC; CDR3: CAISRTGEGEQYF
D: -; size: -; V: TRBV10-3; J: TRBJ2-3; DNA: TGTGCCATCAGTGGCAGGGGCGCGGGGATCACAGATACGCAGTATTTT; CDR3: CAISGRGAGITDTQYF
D: -; size: many; V: TRBV11-2; J: TRBJ2-5; DNA: TGTGCCAGCAGCTTAGGGTCAGGCCTCCAAGAGACCCAGTACTTC; CDR3: CASSLGSGLQETQYF
D: -; size: many; V: TRBV4-1; J: TRBJ1-1; DNA: TGCGCCAGCAGCCAAGTGAATAATCCGGCGAACACTGAAGCTTTCTTT; CDR3: CASSQVNNPANTEAFF
D: -; size: -; V: TRBV5-1; J: TRBJ2-1; DNA: TGCGCCAGCAGAGCCTTCCCGTCACGGGATTCGAAAAACTACAATGAGCAGTTCTTC; CDR3: CASRAFPSRDSKNYNEQFF
D: TRBD1; size: few; V: TRBV2; J: TRBJ2-1; DNA: TGTGCCAGCAGTGGATTTGGACAGGGCCTTTACAATGAGCAGTTCTTC; CDR3: CASSGFGQGLYNEQFF
D: TRBD2; size: -; V: TRBV24-1; J: TRBJ2-3; DNA: TGTGCCACCAGTGACCGCGGGACTAGCGCCACAGATACGCAGTATTTT; CDR3: CATSDRGTSATDTQYF
D: -; size: -; V: TRBV12-3/TRBV12-4; J: TRBJ2-2; DNA: TGTGCCAGCAGTTTAAAGCGGAACACCGGGGAGCTGTTTTTT; CDR3: CASSLKRNTGELFF
D: TRBD2; size: few; V: TRBV14; J: TRBJ2-3; DNA: TGTGCCAGCAGCCCTTGGACTAGCGGCCCCACGTTGGGAGGAGATACGCAGTATTTT; CDR3: CASSPWTSGPTLGGDTQYF
D: -; size: few; V: TRBV7-9; J: TRBJ1-6; DNA: TGTGCCAGCAGCGCCGGGGTTCGTCATAATTCACCCCTCCACTTT; CDR3: CASSAGVRHNSPLHF
D: -; size: many; V: TRBV19; J: TRBJ2-5; DNA: TGTGCCAGTAGGCCCTCGATAACGACTGAGACCCAGTACTTC; CDR3: CASRPSITTETQYF
D: TRBD1; size: few; V: TRBV7-8; J: TRBJ1-2; DNA: TGTGCCAGCAGCAAACGGACAGGGGAGAGCTACACCTTC; CDR3: CASSKRTGESYTF
D: TRBD2; size: few; V: TRBV19; J: TRBJ2-1; DNA: TGTGCCAGTAGTCCGGGACACCTAGCGGGAGGGCCGCTTTACAATGAGCAGTTCTTC; CDR3: CASSPGHLAGGPLYNEQFF
D: TRBD2; size: many; V: TRBV7-2; J: TRBJ2-1; DNA: TGTGCCAGCAGCGGTAGCGGGAGGTCCTACAATGAGCAGTTCTTC; CDR3: CASSGSGRSYNEQFF
D: -; size: few; V: TRBV5-1; J: TRBJ1-3; DNA: TGCGCCAGCAGCCCGCAGGGCGGAGACACCATATATTTT; CDR3: CASSPQGGDTIYF
D: -; size: many; V: TRBV7-2; J: TRBJ2-3; DNA: TGTGCCAGCAGCGCCAGGCCCGGGGATACGCAGTATTTT; CDR3: CASSARPGDTQYF
D: -; size: -; V: TRBV12-3/TRBV12-4; J: TRBJ1-5; DNA: TGTGCCAGCAGTTACGGACAAACCGATAGCAATCAGCCCCAGCATTTT; CDR3: CASSYGQTDSNQPQHF
D: -; size: -; V: TRBV25-1; J: TRBJ1-5; DNA: TGTGCCAGCAGGAACTCGGGGGGATCGGGGGATGAGGCCCAGCATTTT; CDR3: CASRNSGGSGDEAQHF
D: TRBD1; size: -; V: TRBV12-3/TRBV12-4; J: TRBJ1-2; DNA: TGTGCCAGCAGATCAGGACAGGGGATCGGTGGCTACACCTTC; CDR3: CASRSGQGIGGYTF
D: -; size: many; V: TRBV7-2; J: TRBJ2-7; DNA: TGTGCCAGCAGCTTACAAGGGGACGCCGCCTACGAGCAGTACTTC; CDR3: CASSLQGDAAYEQYF
D: -; size: -; V: TRBV6-2/TRBV6-3; J: TRBJ2-2; DNA: TGTGCCAGCAAGCGAGACGCCACCGGGGAGCTGTTTTTT; CDR3: CASKRDATGELFF
D: -; size: many; V: TRBV7-2; J: TRBJ2-7; DNA: TGTGCCAGCAGCGCCATAGGCCGGGGCTCCTACGAGCAGTACTTC; CDR3: CASSAIGRGSYEQYF
D: -; size: few; V: TRBV6-8; J: TRBJ1-1; DNA: TGTGCCAGCAAATTTGACGGGAAAGCTTTCTTT; CDR3: CASKFDGKAFF
D: -; size: few; V: TRBV27; J: TRBJ1-6; DNA: TGTGCCAGCAGCAAGGAGACGGCCCCGTTGGGTTCACCCCTCCACTTT; CDR3: CASSKETAPLGSPLHF
D: -; size: few; V: TRBV11-2; J: TRBJ2-1; DNA: TGTGCCAGCAGCTTAGAAGCGGGTTCCTACAATGAGCAGTTCTTC; CDR3: CASSLEAGSYNEQFF
D: -; size: once; V: TRBV9; J: TRBJ1-2; DNA: TGTGCCAGCAGCGTGACACGGAACTATGGCTACACCTTC; CDR3: CASSVTRNYGYTF
D: -; size: many; V: TRBV7-8; J: TRBJ1-4; DNA: TGTGCCAGCAGCTTAGGACAGCGAGAAAAACTGTTTTTT; CDR3: CASSLGQREKLFF
D: TRBD2; size: -; V: TRBV28; J: TRBJ2-5; DNA: TGTGCCAGCAGTTTCTTCTTCGGTAGCGGGCAAGAGACCCAGTACTTC; CDR3: CASSFFFGSGQETQYF
D: -; size: many; V: TRBV7-6; J: TRBJ2-2; DNA: TGTGCCAGCAGCTTAGCTAACCTCGGGGAGCTGTTTTTT; CDR3: CASSLANLGELFF
D: -; size: -; V: TRBV6-1; J: TRBJ2-3; DNA: TGTGCCAGCAGTGAGACGACAGGAATTACGCAGTATTTT; CDR3: CASSETTGITQYF